This entry lists 13 T cell receptor beta chains sequenced from one sample in a study of control samples from healthy donors and cancer patients. The method was immunoSEQ multiplex PCR; TCRdb's version includes in-frame clones alone and lacks a portion of them. The sample includes some 200,000 clones, 75% to 95% of them seen just once. Sequenced sample: blood. The origin of the receptors is a woman younger than 45 in good health.

The V and J genes are TRBV7-4 and TRBJ1-1; D not certain. Germline CDR1 reads SGHVT; CDR2 reads SQSDAQ. The V and J ends lost 5 bases and 2 bases respectively, with 6 bases between them. The CDR3 covers 12 residues. Written as DNA, the CDR3 is TGTGCCAGCAGCCCCTTAAACACTGAAGCTTTCTTT. This translates into CASSPLNTEAFF.

Here the CDR3 DNA reads TGTGCCATCACCGGGACTAACCTCGCCTATGGCTACACCTTC. Translating it yields CAITGTNLAYGYTF. The chain couples TRBV10-3 to TRBJ1-2; TRBD1 is a possible D gene (5 bases). Germline lookup yields CDR1 ENHRY and CDR2 SYGVKD. CDR3 length equals 14 residues. Trimming pared 7 bases from V and 4 bases from J, leaving 16 bases between.

Concerning this clone: Other DNA sequences from this sample encode an identical CDR3 as well. The gene calls are TRBV2 and TRBJ2-5, with D uncertain. This CDR3 is 11 amino acids long. Germline CDR1 and CDR2: SNHLY and FYNNEI. V was clipped by 6 bases and J by 0 bases, with 2 bases between them. The CDR3 DNA sequence: TGTGCCAGCAGGTACCAAGAGACCCAGTACTTC. Its translation: CASRYQETQYF.

The chain uses TRBV12-5 and TRBJ1-5, with a possible D match to TRBD1 (6 bases). The CDR3 has 13 residues. The V and J ends lost 1 base and 6 bases respectively, with 7 bases between them. Germline V lookup: CDR1 LGHNT, CDR2 FRNRAP. The CDR3 DNA reads as TGTGCTAGTGGTTTGGAAGGGGGTCAGCCCCAGCATTTT. It is translated as CASGLEGGQPQHF.

The chain is built from TRBV6-2 or TRBV6-3 and TRBJ1-2, with 7 nucleotides matching TRBD1. V dropped 2 bases and J dropped 8; count of bases not matched to a gene: 5. The CDR3 is 13 amino acids. Germline CDR1 MNHEY, CDR2 SVGEGT. CDR3 in amino acids: CASSYPRGEGYTF. The CDR3 DNA reads as TGTGCCAGCAGTTACCCCAGGGGGGAAGGCTACACCTTC.

The chain recombines TRBV3-1 (or the pseudogene TRBV3-2) with TRBJ2-7; D gene ambiguous. The V gene lost 0 bases and the J gene lost 0 bases, with 12 bases spanning the gap. Germline V gives CDR1 LGHDT, CDR2 YNNKEL (reference sequence). This CDR3 contains 16 residues. The CDR3 DNA sequence: TGTGCCAGCAGCCAAGACTCAGGAAGCCTCTCCTACGAGCAGTACTTC. Residues: CASSQDSGSLSYEQYF.

The chain couples TRBV19 to TRBJ1-5; D is ambiguous. The germline V gene encodes CDR1 LNHDA and CDR2 SQIVND (reference sequence). This CDR3 region has 14 residues. Trimming took off 5 bases at V and 0 bases at J, with 8 bases between the two ends. This chain's CDR3 is CASSLRGSNQPQHF. DNA for the CDR3: TGTGCCAGTAGTCTAAGAGGTAGCAATCAGCCCCAGCATTTT.

This clone was counted once. Other DNA sequences in the sample encode the same CDR3. The chain is built from TRBV30 and TRBJ2-1; the D is unclear. CDR1 and CDR2 (germline): GTSNPN, SVGIG (reference sequence). Trimming cost V 2 bases and J 6 bases, with 5 bases left between them. This CDR3 is 11 amino acids long. CDR3 protein: CAWSNRNEQFF. The DNA for the CDR3 is TGTGCCTGGAGTAATCGCAATGAGCAGTTCTTC.

The chain carries TRBV5-1 and TRBJ2-7; 9 nucleotides align to TRBD2. The CDR3 consists of 15 residues. J lost 2 bases, V lost 4 bases, and 7 bases had no gene match. Germline values: CDR1 SGHRS, CDR2 YFSETQ. Here the CDR3 DNA reads TGCGCCAGCAGCCGATGGACTAGCGAGACCTACGAGCAGTACTTC. It is translated as CASSRWTSETYEQYF.

This clone was picked up one time. The V and J genes are TRBV4-3 and TRBJ2-1; 13 bases map to TRBD2. Germline loops: CDR1 LGHNA, CDR2 YSLEER. This CDR3 comprises 15 residues. Trimming removed 1 base from V and 7 bases from J; junction bases left unmatched: 1. CDR3 residues: CASSQGLAGGNEQFF. The CDR3, as DNA: TGCGCCAGCAGCCAAGGACTAGCGGGGGGAAATGAGCAGTTCTTC.

The V call is TRBV15, the J call TRBJ2-7; TRBD2 matches at 7 bases. The germline V gene has CDR1 LNHNV and CDR2 YYDKDF (reference sequence). This CDR3 comprises 15 residues. J gave up 5 bases and V 0 bases, and 7 bases lay outside the gene matches. CDR3 sequence (DNA): TGTGCCACCAGCAGAGATCGGGCGGGGGTGGACGAGCAGTACTTC. This codes for CATSRDRAGVDEQYF.

For the CDR3, the DNA is TGTGCCAGCAGTGAACCGAACACCGGGGAGCTGTTTTTT. Protein: CASSEPNTGELFF. This chain uses TRBV25-1 with TRBJ2-2; D uncertain. Germline V gene sequence: CDR1 MGHDK, CDR2 SYGVNS. This CDR3 is 13 amino acids long. Trimming removed 2 bases at V and 0 bases at J, with 1 base between.

This sequence joins TRBV11-2 and TRBJ2-7; tentatively, D is TRBD1 (5 bases). Germline values: CDR1 SGHAT, CDR2 FQNNGV. CDR3 length: 13 amino acids. The ends were cut back, 5 bases at V and 3 bases at J, with 11 bases in the middle. This CDR3 reads CASSGQGVYEQYF. Here the CDR3 DNA reads TGTGCCAGCAGCGGCCAGGGTGTCTACGAGCAGTACTTC.